This record covers a single T cell receptor beta chain. Antigen: not known. The sample comes from a study of post-analysis software for immune sequencing data. Overall study findings and caveats: Under the F measure, samples that were prepared in one batch clustered strongly together. With TRBV5-6, TRBV5-1 and TRBV20-1 included, about five TRBV segments were more frequent in patients than in controls. Normalized Chao1 diversity was significantly reduced in patients versus controls.

The CDR3 consists of 14 residues. Trimming pared 6 bases from V and 4 bases from J, leaving 15 bases between. CDR1 and CDR2 from the germline V gene are MNHEY and SVGAGI. TCR beta cDNA libraries included unique molecular identifiers. TCRdb ran MiXCR on the PCR reads and lists one entry per CDR3 protein. The data hold some 800,000 distinct CDR3 sequences, with around 42% observed a single time. The chain recombines TRBV6-5 with TRBJ1-2, with D perhaps TRBD1 (5 bases). Sequencing input: blood. This clonotype was obtained from a girl aged 5-17 years with multiple sclerosis. The DNA for the CDR3 is TGTGCCAGCAGCCGAGGGGACGCAATCTATGGCTACACCTTC. This encodes CASSRGDAIYGYTF.